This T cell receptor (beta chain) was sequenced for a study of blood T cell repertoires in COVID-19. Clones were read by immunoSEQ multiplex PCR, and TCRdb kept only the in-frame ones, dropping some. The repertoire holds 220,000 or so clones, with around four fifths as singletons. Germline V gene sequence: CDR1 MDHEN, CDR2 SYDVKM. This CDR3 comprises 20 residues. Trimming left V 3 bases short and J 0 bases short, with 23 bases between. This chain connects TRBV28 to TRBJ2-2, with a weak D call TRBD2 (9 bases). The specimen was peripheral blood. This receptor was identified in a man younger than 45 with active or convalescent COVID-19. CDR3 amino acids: CASSFQGAIAGAPNTGELFF. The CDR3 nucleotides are TGTGCCAGCAGTTTCCAGGGGGCGATAGCGGGGGCACCGAACACCGGGGAGCTGTTTTTT.